Each of the 4 T cell receptor beta chains below was sequenced from the same sample in a study of siplizumab effects on memory and regulatory T cells. Assay used: immunoSEQ multiplex PCR; TCRdb lists only in-frame clones, some missing. The table lists some 120,000 clones, roughly 94% of them singletons, with under 2% in the top ten. Sample: non-Treg CD4+ T cells sorted from blood. The receptors originated from a human donor in good health.

This chain joins TRBV5-1 and TRBJ2-3; 9 bases are shared with TRBD2. The ends lost 5 bases at V and 4 bases at J; junction bases unmatched: 5. CDR1 and CDR2 (germline): SGHRS, YFSETQ. CDR3 length equals 14 residues. Written as DNA, the CDR3 is TGCGCCAGCAGAAGCGGGAGGCTCGCAGATACGCAGTATTTT. Its protein product is CASRSGRLADTQYF.

For the CDR3, the DNA is TGCGCCAGCAGCCAAGTCGTTGGGACTAGCGGGAGAGATGAGCAGTTCTTC. As protein: CASSQVVGTSGRDEQFF. V and J are TRBV4-1 and TRBJ2-1; 14 bases align to TRBD2. CDR1 is MGHRA and CDR2 is YSYEKL in the germline V gene. The CDR3 runs to 17 residues. Germline trimming cut 1 base from V and 8 bases from J; bases unmatched to any gene: 7.

This clone has a single count. This rearrangement joins TRBV10-3 to TRBJ1-1; 7 positions agree with TRBD1. V lost 2 bases and J lost 0; bases outside the gene matches: 6. There are 16 residues in the CDR3. The germline V gene has CDR1 ENHRY and CDR2 SYGVKD. In DNA, the CDR3 is TGTGCCATCAGTGAGACAGGGCAGGGGGTGAACACTGAAGCTTTCTTT. Translating it yields CAISETGQGVNTEAFF.

V usage is TRBV28 and J usage is TRBJ1-3; 9 bases agree with TRBD1. J lost 8 bases, V lost 7 bases, and 9 bases had no gene match. CDR1 MDHEN and CDR2 SYDVKM come from the germline V gene. There are 14 residues in the CDR3. CDR3 protein: CASTLNRGLDTIYF. The CDR3 DNA reads as TGTGCCAGCACCCTAAACAGGGGGCTGGACACCATATATTTT.